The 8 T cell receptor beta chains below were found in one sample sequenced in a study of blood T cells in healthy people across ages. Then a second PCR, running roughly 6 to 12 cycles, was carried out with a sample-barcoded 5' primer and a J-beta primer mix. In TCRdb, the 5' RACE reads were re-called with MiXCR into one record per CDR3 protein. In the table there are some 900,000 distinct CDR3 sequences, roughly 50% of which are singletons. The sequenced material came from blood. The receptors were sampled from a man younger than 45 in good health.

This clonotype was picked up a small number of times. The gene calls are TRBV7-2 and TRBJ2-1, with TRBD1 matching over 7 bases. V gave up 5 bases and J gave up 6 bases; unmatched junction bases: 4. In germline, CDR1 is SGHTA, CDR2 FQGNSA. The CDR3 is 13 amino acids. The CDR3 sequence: CASSTYRGNEQFF. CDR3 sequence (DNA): TGTGCCAGCAGCACCTACAGGGGCAATGAGCAGTTCTTC.

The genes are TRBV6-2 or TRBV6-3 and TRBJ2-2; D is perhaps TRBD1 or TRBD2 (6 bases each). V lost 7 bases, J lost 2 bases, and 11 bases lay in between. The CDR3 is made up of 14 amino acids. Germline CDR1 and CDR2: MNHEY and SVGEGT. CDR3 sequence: CASIKGGNTGELFF. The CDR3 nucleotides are TGTGCCAGCATTAAGGGGGGTAACACCGGGGAGCTGTTTTTT.

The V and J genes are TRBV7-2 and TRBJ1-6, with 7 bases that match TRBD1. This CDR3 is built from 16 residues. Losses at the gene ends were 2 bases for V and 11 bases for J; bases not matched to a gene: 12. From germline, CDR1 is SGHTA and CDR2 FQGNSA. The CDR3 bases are TGTGCCAGCAGCTTAAATCCACAGGGGCTGAGGACACCCCTCCACTTT. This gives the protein CASSLNPQGLRTPLHF.

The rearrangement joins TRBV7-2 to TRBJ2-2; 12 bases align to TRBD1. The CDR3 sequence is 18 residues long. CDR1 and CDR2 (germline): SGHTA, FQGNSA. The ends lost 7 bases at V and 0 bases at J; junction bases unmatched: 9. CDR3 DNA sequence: TGTGCCAGCATCTCTAGGGACAGGGGGCTGGCGAACACCGGGGAGCTGTTTTTT. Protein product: CASISRDRGLANTGELFF. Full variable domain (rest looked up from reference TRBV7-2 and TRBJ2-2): GAGVSQSPSNKVTEKGKDVELRCDPISGHTALYWYRQSLGQGLEFLIYFQGNSAPDKSGLPSDRFSAERTGGSVSTLTIQRTQQEDSAVYLCASISRDRGLANTGELFFGEGSRLTVL.

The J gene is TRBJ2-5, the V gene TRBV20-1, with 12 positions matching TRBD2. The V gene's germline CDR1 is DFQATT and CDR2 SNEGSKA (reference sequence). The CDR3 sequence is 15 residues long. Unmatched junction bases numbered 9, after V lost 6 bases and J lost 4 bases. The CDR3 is CSATRTSGERETQYF. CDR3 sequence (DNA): TGCAGTGCCACCAGGACTAGCGGGGAAAGAGAGACCCAGTACTTC.

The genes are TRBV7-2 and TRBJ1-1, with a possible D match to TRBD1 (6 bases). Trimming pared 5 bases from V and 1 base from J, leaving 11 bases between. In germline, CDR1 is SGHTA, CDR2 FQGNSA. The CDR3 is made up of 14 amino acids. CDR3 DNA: TGTGCCAGCAGCCCCATACAGGGGAACACTGAAGCTTTCTTT. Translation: CASSPIQGNTEAFF.

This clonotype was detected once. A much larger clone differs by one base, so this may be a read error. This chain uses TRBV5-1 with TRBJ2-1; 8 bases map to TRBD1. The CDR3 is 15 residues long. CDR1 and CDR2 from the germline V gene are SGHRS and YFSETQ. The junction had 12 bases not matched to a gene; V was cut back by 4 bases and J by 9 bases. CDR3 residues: CASSPGQGSFREQFF. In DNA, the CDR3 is TGCGCCAGCAGCCCCGGACAGGGTAGCTTCCGTGAGCAGTTCTTC.

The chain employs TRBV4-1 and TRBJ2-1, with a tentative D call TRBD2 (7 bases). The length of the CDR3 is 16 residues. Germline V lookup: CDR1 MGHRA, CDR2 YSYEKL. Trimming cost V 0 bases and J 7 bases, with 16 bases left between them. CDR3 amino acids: CASSQEVGRGGNEQFF. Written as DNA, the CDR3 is TGCGCCAGCAGCCAAGAAGTCGGAAGGGGGGGGAATGAGCAGTTCTTC.